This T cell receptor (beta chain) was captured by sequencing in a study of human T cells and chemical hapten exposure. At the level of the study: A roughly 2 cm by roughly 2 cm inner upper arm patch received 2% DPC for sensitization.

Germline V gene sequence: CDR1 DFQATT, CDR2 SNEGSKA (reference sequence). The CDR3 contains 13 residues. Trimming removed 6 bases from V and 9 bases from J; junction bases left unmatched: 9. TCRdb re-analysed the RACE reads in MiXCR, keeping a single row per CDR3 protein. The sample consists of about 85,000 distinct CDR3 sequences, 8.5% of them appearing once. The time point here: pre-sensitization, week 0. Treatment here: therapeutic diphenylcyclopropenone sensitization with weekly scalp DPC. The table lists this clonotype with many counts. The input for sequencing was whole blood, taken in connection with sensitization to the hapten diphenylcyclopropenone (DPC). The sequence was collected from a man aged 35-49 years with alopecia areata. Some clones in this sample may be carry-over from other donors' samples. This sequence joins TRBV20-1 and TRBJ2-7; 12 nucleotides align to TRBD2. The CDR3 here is CSATLAGGPRQYF. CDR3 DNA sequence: TGCAGTGCCACTCTAGCGGGAGGGCCACGGCAGTACTTC.